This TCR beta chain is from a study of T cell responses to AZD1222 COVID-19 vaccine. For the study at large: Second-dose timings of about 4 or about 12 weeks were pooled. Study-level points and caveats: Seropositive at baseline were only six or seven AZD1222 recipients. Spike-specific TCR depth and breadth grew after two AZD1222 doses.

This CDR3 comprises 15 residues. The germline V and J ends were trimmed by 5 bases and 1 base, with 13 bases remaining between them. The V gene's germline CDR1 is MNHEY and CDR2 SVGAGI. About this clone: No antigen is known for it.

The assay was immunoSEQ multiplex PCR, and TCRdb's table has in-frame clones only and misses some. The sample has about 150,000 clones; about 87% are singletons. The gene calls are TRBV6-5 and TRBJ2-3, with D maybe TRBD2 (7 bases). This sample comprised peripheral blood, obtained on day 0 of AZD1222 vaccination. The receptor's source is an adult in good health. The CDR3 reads CASSTRGAGTDTQYF. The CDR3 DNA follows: TGTGCCAGCAGTACCCGGGGGGCCGGCACAGATACGCAGTATTTT.